The clone carrying this T cell receptor beta chain was seen at least ten times. Antigen unknown. This specimen belongs to a study of neurological immune-mediated disorders. TCRdb recomputed calls from the 5' RACE reads with MiXCR, one row per CDR3 protein. The profile shows 65,000 to 70,000 distinct CDR3 sequences, around 3.9% of them singletons. Whole-study findings and limits: One related-CDR3 cluster, found by phylogenetic grouping, held repertoires of 18 of 34 multiple sclerosis patients and is a possible signature. The multiple sclerosis repertoire cluster lacked an association with any feature, whether clinical or MRI. None of the CDR3 amino acid sequences found in expanded clones was shared across subjects. This suggests that the TCR-beta repertoires were private in all groups. The highest TCR clonal expansion occurred in HTLV-1-associated myelopathy; multiple sclerosis fell below healthy controls.

The V gene end was trimmed by 2 bases and the J gene end by 5 bases; junction bases not matched to a gene: 7. Germline CDR1 and CDR2: ENHRY and SYGVKD. The CDR3 is 15 amino acids. The genes are TRBV10-3 and TRBJ1-2; 8 positions agree with TRBD1. This clonotype originated in a man aged 25-45 years with multiple sclerosis. Sequencing input: PBMCs. CDR3 DNA sequence: TGTGCCATCAGTGAGCTGGGGGGACAGGCGTATGGCTACACCTTC. This translates into CAISELGGQAYGYTF.